A selection of T cell receptor beta chains follows, all from one sample in a study of T-cell reconstitution after alpha-beta-depleted transplantation in children. TCRdb independently ran MiXCR on the PCR reads; one entry per CDR3 protein. This table has some 490,000 distinct CDR3 sequences, 12% appearing once. The material sequenced was PBMCs from the stem cell graft donor, taken from the stem cell graft. The receptors were sampled from a human donor who donated a stem cell graft to a child with combined immunodeficiency. Both conserved end residues are part of each CDR3.

J gene,V gene,CDR3 protein
TRBJ2-1,TRBV12-3/TRBV12-4,CASTQFVDEQFF
TRBJ2-7,TRBV20-1,CSARDQRGYEQYF
TRBJ2-1,TRBV5-1,CASSEQGTYNEQFF
TRBJ1-4,TRBV28,CASSEDRALEKLFF
TRBJ2-3,TRBV5-1,CASSLGGSATDTQYF
TRBJ1-5,TRBV20-1,CSASRQTNQPQHF
TRBJ2-6,TRBV12-3/TRBV12-4,CASTPEYSRSGANVLTF
TRBJ2-7,TRBV5-1,CASSYGLGGRTYEQYF
TRBJ2-7,TRBV18,CASSTTGEEQYF
TRBJ2-5,TRBV4-3,CASSQSHHGAHETQYF
TRBJ2-7,TRBV20-1,CSASGGWGSGDTYEQYF
TRBJ2-7,TRBV12-3/TRBV12-4,CASSPREFYEQYF
TRBJ1-6,TRBV12-3/TRBV12-4,CASRGPPGGSPLHF
TRBJ2-1,TRBV4-3,CASSRKGHPTPPTHEQFF
TRBJ1-1,TRBV4-1,CASSQDSLRQQNTEAFF
TRBJ1-5,TRBV5-1,CASSSGQGVQPQHF
TRBJ2-2,TRBV7-7,CASSFIAPGQNTGELFF
TRBJ2-2,TRBV12-3/TRBV12-4,CASSFRQPGELFF
TRBJ2-3,TRBV20-1,CSASSGADTQYF
TRBJ1-1,TRBV5-1,CASGEGQLNTEAFF
TRBJ2-2,TRBV6-1,CATRGEQLNTGELFF
TRBJ2-7,TRBV4-3,CASSQGLARTYEQYF
TRBJ1-4,TRBV7-2,CASSLALGQGEEKLFF
TRBJ1-2,TRBV4-3,CASSQGQPGVDGYTF
TRBJ2-3,TRBV12-3/TRBV12-4,CASGGLALDTQYF
TRBJ2-7,TRBV15,CATSRDIRSVLSYEQYF
TRBJ1-1,TRBV15,CATSRDLRRNTEAFF
TRBJ1-5,TRBV7-2,CASSIQGFNQPQHF
TRBJ2-1,TRBV7-9,CASSIYSGSSYNEQFF
TRBJ2-2,TRBV4-3,CASSQDRLYTGELFF
TRBJ2-5,TRBV11-2,CASSLGHRETQYF
TRBJ2-7,TRBV2,CASSENWRSYEQYF
TRBJ1-2,TRBV7-2,CASSLKGQWDYTF
TRBJ2-1,TRBV14,CASSQDTYLPYNEQFF
TRBJ2-1,TRBV7-8,CASSLVRLAGGPRNEQFF
TRBJ2-7,TRBV30,CAWSDTGYEQYF
TRBJ2-2,TRBV12-3/TRBV12-4,CASSPQVGTGELFF
TRBJ2-1,TRBV18,CASSPWNEQFF
TRBJ2-7,TRBV12-3/TRBV12-4,CASTEPDSTYEQYF
TRBJ2-7,TRBV5-1,CASSLGLVRDYEQYF
TRBJ2-5,TRBV5-1,CASSSVRQGETQYF
TRBJ2-2,TRBV29-1,CSVEGTGADTGELFF
TRBJ2-1,TRBV2,CASRGTSDNEQFF
TRBJ2-1,TRBV7-9,CASSLVVGHEQFF
TRBJ2-1,TRBV5-1,CASRPSVYNEQFF
TRBJ2-7,TRBV7-6,CASSTTGDREPLSYEQYF
TRBJ1-1,TRBV20-1,CSAPSTGNTEAFF
TRBJ2-5,TRBV7-3,CASSLGGKYQETQYF
TRBJ2-5,TRBV20-1,CSASGGTLREETQYF
TRBJ2-1,TRBV7-2,CASSLGDRLYNEQFF
TRBJ2-7,TRBV20-1,CSGRTSGSTYEQYF
TRBJ2-1,TRBV10-3,CAISSRDRYREQFF